This TCR beta chain stems from a study of breast tumors, draining lymph nodes, adjacent tissues. The sample holds one count of this clonotype. The target antigen is unknown. Overall study findings and caveats: Tumor repertoires ranked between lymph nodes and nontumor tissue in diversity, with V and J gene preferences. Findings are consistent with lymph node origin and intratumoral expansion of most tumor T cells. The lymph node origin of tumor T cells was framed as consistent with a hypothesis, not demonstrated.

TCRdb analysed the multiplex PCR reads with MiXCR anew, one entry per CDR3 protein. Seen here are under 70,000 distinct CDR3 sequences, approximately 40% observed once, and the top ten hold roughly 8.1%. The germline V gene has CDR1 SEHNR and CDR2 FQNEAQ (reference sequence). V gave up 1 base and J gave up 3 bases; unmatched junction bases: 8. There are 17 residues in the CDR3. The specimen was breast tumor tissue. The source of this sequence is a female donor with breast cancer. Some clones in this sample may be carry-over from other donors' samples. The chain combines TRBV7-9 with TRBJ2-2; the match to TRBD2 covers 7 bases. CDR3 bases: TGTGCCAGCAGCTTAGGGTTCGGCGGGAGACACACCGGGGAGCTGTTTTTT. Protein product: CASSLGFGGRHTGELFF.